A single sample gave rise to the 17 T cell receptor beta chains below, sequenced in a study of T-cell reconstitution after alpha-beta-depleted transplantation in children. Unique molecular identifiers were used in preparing the TCRbeta library. Via MiXCR, TCRdb re-called the PCR reads, giving one row per CDR3 protein. The sample carries over 300,000 distinct CDR3 sequences, about a tenth recorded once. The sample here was PBMCs from the stem cell graft donor, taken from the stem cell graft. These receptors all come from a human donor who donated a stem cell graft to a child with acute lymphoblastic leukemia.

This clonotype was counted only a few times. The genes are TRBV27 and TRBJ2-7; D is ambiguous. Trimming took off 1 base at V and 3 bases at J, with 13 bases between the two ends. The CDR3 is 15 amino acids. The germline V gene has CDR1 MNHEY and CDR2 SMNVEV (reference sequence). The CDR3 DNA is TGTGCCAGCAGTTTATTCTTCCTAGAAGACTACGAGCAGTACTTC. Its translation: CASSLFFLEDYEQYF.

This clonotype was counted ten times or more. V usage is TRBV7-2 and J usage is TRBJ1-3; no clear D. V dropped 5 bases and J dropped 4 bases, with 12 bases sitting between them. This CDR3 is 14 amino acids long. Germline V gene data show CDR1 as SGHTA and CDR2 as FQGNSA. CDR3 in DNA: TGTGCCAGCAGCGCCCCGAGTGGAGGAAACACCATATATTTT. This translates into CASSAPSGGNTIYF.

This clonotype came up a few times. The chain combines TRBV7-8 with TRBJ2-3; D unclear. The CDR3 contains 16 residues. V gave up 4 bases and J gave up 0 bases, with 14 bases separating them. Germline CDR1 and CDR2: SGHVS and FQNEAQ. The CDR3 sequence: CASSSLQFTSTDTQYF. CDR3 DNA: TGTGCCAGCAGCTCCCTTCAATTTACTAGCACAGATACGCAGTATTTT.

The V call is TRBV5-1, the J call TRBJ2-2; 7 nucleotides agree with TRBD2. CDR1 is SGHRS, CDR2 YFSETQ, per germline. The J segment lost 5 bases and the V segment lost 6 bases, leaving 7 bases of the junction unmatched. This CDR3 is built from 14 residues. CDR3: CASTHGAGTGELFF. As DNA, the CDR3 is TGCGCCAGCACTCATGGAGCGGGAACCGGGGAGCTGTTTTTT.

The V call is TRBV20-1, the J call TRBJ2-1; 7 nucleotides line up with TRBD2. V lost 6 bases, J lost 7 bases, and 12 bases stayed unmatched. Per the germline V gene, CDR1 is DFQATT and CDR2 is SNEGSKA (reference sequence). The CDR3 extends over 14 amino acids. CDR3 residues: CSATSRASGNEQFF. The CDR3 DNA is TGCAGTGCCACCTCCCGAGCTAGCGGAAATGAGCAGTTCTTC.

This clonotype was picked up a small number of times. CDR3 sequence (DNA): TGCGCCAGCAGCCAACAGGGGAACTTGGCCTACGAGCAGTACTTC. Protein: CASSQQGNLAYEQYF. The rearrangement links TRBV5-1 to TRBJ2-7, with 7 bases matching TRBD1. Per germline, CDR1 SGHRS and CDR2 YFSETQ. Germline trimming cut 4 bases from V and 2 bases from J; bases unmatched to any gene: 9. The length of the CDR3 is 15 residues.

The chain links TRBV7-9 to TRBJ1-4; TRBD1 matches 7 bases. The junction had 7 bases not matched to a gene; V was cut back by 4 bases and J by 8 bases. The length of the CDR3 is 14 residues. Germline values: CDR1 SEHNR, CDR2 FQNEAQ (reference sequence). CDR3 sequence: CASSYSGGREKLFF. In DNA, the CDR3 is TGTGCCAGCAGCTACTCAGGGGGAAGAGAAAAACTGTTTTTT.

This clonotype was observed many times. The chain is built from TRBV28 and TRBJ2-7, with TRBD1 matching over 7 bases. V shed 6 bases and J 1 base; nucleotides not matched to a gene: 6. The germline V gene has CDR1 MDHEN and CDR2 SYDVKM. The CDR3 is 14 residues long. CDR3 sequence (DNA): TGTGCCAGCAGCCCAACAGGGGAATCCTACGAGCAGTACTTC. This gives the protein CASSPTGESYEQYF.

This clonotype has more than one count but fewer than ten. V is TRBV7-2 and J is TRBJ1-6; 7 bases are shared with TRBD1. The CDR3 spans 14 residues. The germline V gene has CDR1 SGHTA and CDR2 FQGNSA. The V segment lost 7 bases and the J segment 9 bases; nucleotides outside the gene matches: 9. The CDR3 spells CASTITGVTSPLHF. The CDR3 DNA follows: TGTGCCAGCACCATAACAGGGGTTACTTCACCCCTCCACTTT.

This rearrangement joins TRBV5-1 to TRBJ2-1; 7 bases match TRBD1. This CDR3 is built from 14 residues. From germline, CDR1 is SGHRS and CDR2 YFSETQ. The V and J ends lost 0 bases and 9 bases, in that order; junction bases with no gene match: 6. The CDR3 DNA reads as TGCGCCAGCAGCTTGGGACAGGGCCGGGGTGAGCAGTTCTTC. It specifies CASSLGQGRGEQFF.

V is TRBV12-3 or TRBV12-4 and J is TRBJ2-1; possible D gene TRBD1, 5 bases. The V end was cut by 3 bases, the J end by 5 bases, with 11 bases between. The CDR3 covers 14 residues. The CDR3 DNA reads TGTGCCAGCAGTTTTATGGCAGGGAACAATGAGCAGTTCTTC. Translating it yields CASSFMAGNNEQFF.

This chain uses TRBV5-1 with TRBJ2-7; no firm D call. Deletions cut 4 bases from V and 5 bases from J, with 10 bases between. Germline V gene lookup returns CDR1 SGHRS and CDR2 YFSETQ. CDR3 length equals 12 residues. The CDR3 loop reads CASSLTQHEQYF. In DNA form, the CDR3 reads TGCGCCAGCAGCCTTACTCAGCACGAGCAGTACTTC.

Ten or more counts support this clonotype. The gene calls are TRBV4-3 and TRBJ2-7; D is undetermined. V lost 1 base to trimming and J lost 4 bases, with 11 bases between them. Looked up from germline, CDR1 is LGHNA and CDR2 is YSLEER. This CDR3 is 14 amino acids long. CDR3 sequence reads: CASSQGLGQYEQYF. The CDR3 nucleotides read TGCGCCAGCAGCCAAGGTTTGGGCCAGTACGAGCAGTACTTC.

The J gene is TRBJ1-1, the V gene TRBV7-2, with D possibly being TRBD1 (5 bases). The CDR3 is 14 residues long. V lost 4 bases and J lost 4, with 13 bases in between. Germline V CDR1 and CDR2: SGHTA, FQGNSA. The CDR3 DNA is TGTGCCAGCAGCTCGGACGGGGGGAGCACTGAAGCTTTCTTT. Residues: CASSSDGGSTEAFF.

CDR3 protein: CASSRGLAGGRPGELFF. CDR3 in DNA: TGTGCCAGCAGTAGGGGACTAGCGGGGGGTAGACCCGGGGAGCTGTTTTTT. The chain recombines TRBV12-3 or TRBV12-4 with TRBJ2-2; TRBD2 agrees at 15 bases. The CDR3 length is 17 residues. The V segment lost 5 bases and the J segment 6 bases; nucleotides outside the gene matches: 7.

This clonotype was counted only a few times. The CDR3 bases are TGTGCCAGCAGCTTAACGTCCGGGACAGGGATTTACAATGAGCAGTTCTTC. It encodes CASSLTSGTGIYNEQFF. The chain couples TRBV7-3 to TRBJ2-1; TRBD1 agrees at 9 bases. The CDR3 is made up of 17 amino acids. In germline, CDR1 is SGHTA, CDR2 FQGTGA. V lost 0 bases, J lost 4 bases, and 7 bases stayed unmatched.

This clonotype was counted at least ten times. J is TRBJ2-3 and V is TRBV15; 7 positions match TRBD2. V shed 3 bases and J 2 bases; nucleotides not matched to a gene: 11. Germline loops: CDR1 LNHNV, CDR2 YYDKDF (reference sequence). The CDR3 is 17 residues long. This CDR3 reads CATSSTPGGDLTDTQYF. The CDR3 DNA reads TGTGCCACCAGCAGTACACCTGGGGGGGACCTCACAGATACGCAGTATTTT.